This TCR beta chain appears in the sequencing data of a study of blood T cell repertoires in COVID-19. At the level of the study: COVID-19 samples from acute and convalescent phases originated in the United States, Italy and Spain. PBMCs, B-cell-depleted T cells, or T cells were the source of the cDNA or gDNA that made up the material.

Germline loops: CDR1 LGHDT, CDR2 YNNKEL (reference sequence). J was trimmed by 10 bases and V by 1 base; bases with no gene match: 1. This CDR3 has 12 amino acids. Per the study methods: Scientists estimated how many nucleated cells there were by amplifying reference gene primers. Assay used: immunoSEQ multiplex PCR; TCRdb lists only in-frame clones, some missing. D and trimming come from the DNA, and the V and J calls and clone size come from that table. This table holds hundreds of thousands of clones, more than 70% found once. Seattle cases were enrolled at active infection and followed longitudinally.

The specimen was peripheral blood. The chain is built from TRBV3-1 (or the pseudogene TRBV3-2) and TRBJ1-5, with 7 bases that match TRBD1. This sequence originates from a woman over 75 with COVID-19, enrolled during active disease. CDR3 sequence reads: CASSQGGGPQHF. Written as DNA, the CDR3 is TGTGCCAGCAGCCAAGGAGGGGGCCCCCAGCATTTT.